This T cell receptor (beta chain) was documented in a study of patients and donors after allogeneic stem cell transplantation. A few counts support this clonotype. MiXCR, run by TCRdb on the RT-PCR reads, gives a single entry per CDR3 protein. Among about 150,000 distinct CDR3 sequences listed, over 35% were seen once. The CDR3 has 14 residues. V was trimmed by 5 bases and J by 0 bases, leaving 8 bases between them. Sequencing used blood, either unsorted or a sorted T cell fraction (not recorded which). This chain connects TRBV12-3 or TRBV12-4 to TRBJ1-5; D is perhaps TRBD1 (5 bases). This TCR derives from a human donor who was either an allogeneic HSCT recipient or a stem cell or donor lymphocyte infusion donor (not recorded which). It is not recorded whose cells these are; they may come from a transplant donor. In DNA, the CDR3 is TGTGCCAGCAGTCCGGACATTAGCAATCAGCCCCAGCATTTT. It translates to CASSPDISNQPQHF.